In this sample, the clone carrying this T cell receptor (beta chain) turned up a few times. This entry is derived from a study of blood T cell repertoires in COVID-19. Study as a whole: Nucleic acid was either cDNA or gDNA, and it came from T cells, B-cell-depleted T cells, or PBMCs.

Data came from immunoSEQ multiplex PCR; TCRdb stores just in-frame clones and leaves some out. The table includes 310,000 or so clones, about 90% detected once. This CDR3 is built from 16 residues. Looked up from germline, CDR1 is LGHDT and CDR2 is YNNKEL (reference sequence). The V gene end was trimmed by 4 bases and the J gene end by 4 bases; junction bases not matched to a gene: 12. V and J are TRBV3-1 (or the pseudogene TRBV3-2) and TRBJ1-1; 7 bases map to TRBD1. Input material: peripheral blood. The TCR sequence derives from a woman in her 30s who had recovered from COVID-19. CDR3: CASSPTETGLGTEAFF. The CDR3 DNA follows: TGTGCCAGCAGCCCCACGGAGACAGGGTTGGGCACTGAAGCTTTCTTT.